Below, 30 T cell receptor beta chains from the same sample are listed, as sequenced in a study of T cell responses to AZD1222 COVID-19 vaccine. Assay used: immunoSEQ multiplex PCR; TCRdb lists only in-frame clones, some missing. Among 100,000 or so clones, roughly nine tenths were seen once, and the ten largest hold around 15%. This sample comprised peripheral blood, obtained on day 0 of AZD1222 vaccination. The source of these receptors is an adult in good health.

This clone was recorded a few times. This CDR3 is CASGQGNSPLHF. The CDR3 DNA is TGTGCCAGCGGACAGGGGAATTCACCCCTCCACTTT. This chain connects TRBV2 to TRBJ1-6, with 9 bases aligning to TRBD1. Trimming at V came to 8 bases and at J to 7 bases, leaving 0 bases not matched to a gene. The CDR3 is 12 residues long. The germline CDR1 and CDR2 sequences are SNHLY and FYNNEI. The full variable domain, completed using reference TRBV2 and TRBJ1-6, is EPEVTQTPSHQVTQMGQEVILRCVPISNHLYFYWYRQILGQKVEFLVSFYNNEISEKSEIFDDQFSVERPDGSNFTLKIRSTKLEDSAMYFCASGQGNSPLHFGNGTRLTVT.

This chain connects TRBV27 to TRBJ2-7, with TRBD1 matching over 10 bases. The CDR3 runs 16 residues. CDR1 and CDR2 from the germline V gene are MNHEY and SMNVEV (reference sequence). The junction had 12 bases not matched to a gene; V was cut back by 5 bases and J by 5 bases. The CDR3 nucleotides are TGTGCCAGCAGTAAACGACAGGGGGCTTTTATCCACGAGCAGTACTTC. Residues: CASSKRQGAFIHEQYF.

This chain links TRBV14 with TRBJ2-3; 10 positions match TRBD1. CDR1 and CDR2 (germline): SGHDN, FVKESK. V was clipped by 9 bases and J by 7 bases; unmatched bases: 10. The CDR3 spans 14 residues. This CDR3 reads CASSWDRGFYTQYF. CDR3 DNA sequence: TGTGCCAGTTCATGGGACAGGGGTTTTTATACGCAGTATTTT.

In its sample, this clone was seen once. The V and J genes are TRBV4-1 and TRBJ2-2; TRBD2 matches at 11 bases. Germline V CDR1 and CDR2: MGHRA, YSYEKL. The CDR3 runs 16 residues. Trimming cost V 1 base and J 8 bases; bases outside gene matches: 6. CDR3 protein: CASSQVGSGGVGELFF. In nucleotides, the CDR3 is TGCGCCAGCAGCCAAGTCGGTAGCGGGGGGGTTGGGGAGCTGTTTTTT.

Comment on this clone: Sequence at one end of the junction differs from germline and may be a read error. The chain joins TRBV11-3 to TRBJ2-3, with D perhaps matching TRBD1 (6 bases). The CDR3 runs to 11 residues. CDR1 is SGHNT and CDR2 is YENEEA in the germline V gene. DNA for the CDR3: TGTGCCAGCAGTTTACAGGGAGCGCAATATTTT. This sequence encodes CASSLQGAQYF. The entire variable domain, with the rest obtained from reference TRBV11-3 and TRBJ2-3, is as follows: EAGVVQSPRYKIIEKKQPVAFWCNPISGHNTLYWYLQNLGQGPELLIRYENEEAVDDSQLPKDRFSAERLKGVDSTLKIQPAELGDSAVYLCASSLQGAQYFGPGTRLTVL.

This clone was seen just once. This chain connects TRBV7-2 to TRBJ2-1; D is unclear. CDR1 and CDR2 (germline): SGHTA, FQGNSA. The CDR3 totals 14 residues. The V end was cut by 3 bases, the J end by 2 bases, with 8 bases between. The CDR3, as DNA: TGTGCCAGCAGCTTGACTGGTACCTACAATGAGCAGTTCTTC. Translated: CASSLTGTYNEQFF.

The V and J genes are TRBV2 and TRBJ2-7; tentatively, D is TRBD2 (5 bases). Per germline, CDR1 SNHLY and CDR2 FYNNEI. V lost 4 bases and J lost 0, with 13 bases in between. The CDR3 runs to 15 residues. Written as DNA, the CDR3 is TGTGCCAGCAGTGGGAAAGGCGGGTACTCCTACGAGCAGTACTTC. This sequence encodes CASSGKGGYSYEQYF. The variable domain in full, completed from reference TRBV2 and TRBJ2-7, reads EPEVTQTPSHQVTQMGQEVILRCVPISNHLYFYWYRQILGQKVEFLVSFYNNEISEKSEIFDDQFSVERPDGSNFTLKIRSTKLEDSAMYFCASSGKGGYSYEQYFGPGTRLTVT.

The chain joins TRBV9 to TRBJ1-2; D might be TRBD1 (5 bases). Germline loops: CDR1 SGDLS, CDR2 YYNGEE. V was trimmed by 4 bases and J by 4 bases, leaving 14 bases between them. This CDR3 comprises 14 residues. CDR3 region: CASSPLSGTYGYTF. In DNA form, the CDR3 reads TGTGCCAGCAGCCCGCTTTCGGGGACCTATGGCTACACCTTC.

The gene calls are TRBV19 and TRBJ2-1; 9 bases match TRBD1. Germline values: CDR1 LNHDA, CDR2 SQIVND (reference sequence). The CDR3 has 14 amino acids. Trimming at V came to 5 bases and at J to 8 bases, leaving 7 bases not matched to a gene. CDR3 amino acids: CASSLQTGGHEQFF. The CDR3 coding sequence is TGTGCCAGTAGTCTCCAAACAGGGGGCCATGAGCAGTTCTTC.

The rearrangement links TRBV18 to TRBJ1-5, with D perhaps matching TRBD1 (6 bases). CDR3 length: 14 residues. CDR1 KGHSH and CDR2 LQKENI come from the germline V gene. V was clipped by 3 bases and J by 2 bases, with 8 bases between them. CDR3: CASSPGHGNQPQHF. CDR3 sequence (DNA): TGTGCCAGCTCACCGGGACACGGCAATCAGCCCCAGCATTTT.

This clone occurred a few times. The CDR3, as DNA: TGTGCCAGCAGCTTAGGAGCAGCGGGGAGCTCCTACGAGCAGTACTTC. Translated: CASSLGAAGSSYEQYF. This chain uses TRBV7-6 with TRBJ2-7, with 7 bases fitting TRBD2. CDR1 is SGHVS and CDR2 is FNYEAQ in the germline V gene. J gave up 0 bases and V 1 base, and 6 bases lay outside the gene matches. The CDR3 runs 16 residues.

The V call is TRBV29-1, the J call TRBJ1-2; D might be TRBD1 (5 bases). This CDR3 has 12 amino acids. V lost 7 bases and J 3 bases, leaving 12 bases between the germline ends. In germline, CDR1 is SQVTM, CDR2 ANQGSEA. The CDR3 region has the DNA TGCAGCGGTAGTGTGGGGGACTATGGCTACACCTTC. Protein: CSGSVGDYGYTF.

The CDR3: CASSWGRRAYEQYF. The CDR3 coding sequence is TGTGCCAGCAGCTGGGGACGACGGGCCTACGAGCAGTACTTC. This sequence joins TRBV7-9 and TRBJ2-7; the D call may be TRBD1 or TRBD2 (5 bases each). The length of the CDR3 is 14 residues. CDR1 is SEHNR, CDR2 FQNEAQ, per germline (reference sequence). The V and J ends lost 4 bases and 2 bases respectively, with 12 bases between them. The whole variable domain, filled in from reference TRBV7-9 and TRBJ2-7, reads DTGVSQNPRHKITKRGQNVTFRCDPISEHNRLYWYRQTLGQGPEFLTYFQNEAQLEKSRLLSDRFSAERPKGSFSTLEIQRTEQGDSAMYLCASSWGRRAYEQYFGPGTRLTVT.

This sequence joins TRBV11-2 and TRBJ1-4, with 8 bases aligning to TRBD1. J lost 4 bases, V lost 2 bases, and 3 bases had no gene match. CDR1 and CDR2 from the germline V gene are SGHAT and FQNNGV. The CDR3 spans 15 residues. The DNA of the CDR3 is TGTGCCAGCAGCTTAAGGACAGGGATTAATGAAAAACTGTTTTTT. Residues: CASSLRTGINEKLFF.

The chain carries TRBV19 and TRBJ2-2; D is ambiguous. This CDR3 spans 13 amino acids. Germline V lookup: CDR1 LNHDA, CDR2 SQIVND (reference sequence). V was trimmed by 4 bases and J by 3 bases, leaving 6 bases between them. As DNA, the CDR3 is TGTGCCAGTAGTAGAAGTTACACCGGGGAGCTGTTTTTT. The encoded protein is CASSRSYTGELFF.

The J gene is TRBJ2-5, the V gene TRBV3-1 (or the pseudogene TRBV3-2), with D possibly being TRBD1 or TRBD2 (5 bases each). V was cut by 4 bases and J by 4 bases, with 16 bases left in between. The CDR3 consists of 15 residues. The germline gives CDR1 LGHDT, CDR2 YNNKEL (reference sequence). The CDR3 sequence: CASSLRGSQVETQYF. The CDR3 DNA sequence: TGTGCCAGCAGCCTCCGGGGCAGCCAAGTAGAGACCCAGTACTTC.

The chain joins TRBV19 to TRBJ1-4, with D possibly TRBD1 on 5 matching bases. Trimming removed 8 bases from V and 0 bases from J, with 10 bases in between. Per germline, CDR1 LNHDA and CDR2 SQIVND (reference sequence). The CDR3 is made up of 14 amino acids. In DNA, the CDR3 is TGTGCCAGTGCTACGGGGGCAACTAATGAAAAACTGTTTTTT. Amino acids: CASATGATNEKLFF.

The CDR3 DNA sequence: TGTGCCAGCTCACAACAGGGTCTGAACACTGAAGCTTTCTTT. This sequence encodes CASSQQGLNTEAFF. V is TRBV18 and J is TRBJ1-1; a possible D gene is TRBD1 (6 bases). Trimming took off 4 bases at V and 0 bases at J, with 9 bases between the two ends. Germline V gene sequence: CDR1 KGHSH, CDR2 LQKENI. This CDR3 is 14 amino acids long.

This rearrangement joins TRBV18 to TRBJ2-3, with 9 nucleotides matching TRBD1. Unmatched junction bases numbered 11, after V lost 3 bases and J lost 1 base. The CDR3 extends over 18 amino acids. In germline, CDR1 is KGHSH, CDR2 LQKENI. For the CDR3, the DNA is TGTGCCAGCTCACCGACCCGAACAGGGGGCGCACGCACAGATACGCAGTATTTT. Translated: CASSPTRTGGARTDTQYF.

The CDR3: CASSQDPGLGEKLFF. For the CDR3, the DNA is TGCGCCAGCAGCCAAGATCCAGGGTTGGGGGAAAAACTGTTTTTT. The chain employs TRBV4-1 and TRBJ1-4; possible D gene TRBD1, 5 bases. V was cut by 0 bases and J by 8 bases, with 13 bases left in between. Per the germline V gene, CDR1 is MGHRA and CDR2 is YSYEKL. The CDR3 loop spans 15 amino acids.

This clone was recorded a few times. The chain is built from TRBV18 and TRBJ2-3; 9 bases align to TRBD1. Germline CDR1 reads KGHSH; CDR2 reads LQKENI. The junction had 9 bases not matched to a gene; V was cut back by 3 bases and J by 5 bases. CDR3 length: 16 residues. CDR3 protein: CASSPATGGRGDTQYF. As DNA, the CDR3 is TGTGCCAGCTCACCCGCGACAGGGGGTCGGGGAGATACGCAGTATTTT. The full variable domain, rest sourced from reference TRBV18 and TRBJ2-3, is NAGVMQNPRHLVRRRGQEARLRCSPMKGHSHVYWYRQLPEEGLKFMVYLQKENIIDESGMPKERFSAEFPKEGPSILRIQQVVRGDSAAYFCASSPATGGRGDTQYFGPGTRLTVL.

This rearrangement joins TRBV6-1 to TRBJ1-1; D unresolved. Germline V CDR1 and CDR2: MNHNS, SASEGT. V lost 1 base to trimming and J lost 4 bases, with 13 bases between them. The CDR3 covers 15 residues. For the CDR3, the DNA is TGTGCCAGCAGTGAAGAGGGTGGATCGGGCACTGAAGCTTTCTTT. It translates to CASSEEGGSGTEAFF.

The rearrangement joins TRBV27 to TRBJ1-1, with a tentative D call TRBD1 (6 bases). The CDR3 is 13 residues long. The ends were cut back, 10 bases at V and 1 base at J, with 13 bases in the middle. Germline V gene lookup returns CDR1 MNHEY and CDR2 SMNVEV (reference sequence). The CDR3 region is CATKPGQNTEAFF. Written as DNA, the CDR3 is TGTGCCACCAAACCGGGACAGAACACTGAAGCTTTCTTT.

This rearrangement joins TRBV3-1 (or the pseudogene TRBV3-2) to TRBJ2-3; D remains ambiguous. The CDR3 is 15 amino acids. The ends were cut back, 1 base at V and 1 base at J, with 9 bases in the middle. Germline assignment: CDR1 LGHDT and CDR2 YNNKEL (reference sequence). The CDR3 reads CASSQGQVGTDTQYF. For the CDR3, the DNA is TGTGCCAGCAGCCAAGGCCAGGTTGGCACAGATACGCAGTATTTT.

The chain couples TRBV5-4 to TRBJ2-7; D ambiguous. The CDR3 runs 14 residues. V gave up 4 bases and J gave up 2 bases, with 13 bases separating them. Germline CDR1 is SGHNT and CDR2 is YYREEE (reference sequence). CDR3 amino acids: CASSGPDSTYEQYF. For the CDR3, the DNA is TGTGCCAGCAGCGGACCAGACTCAACCTACGAGCAGTACTTC.

This clone turned up a few times. DNA of the CDR3: TGTGCCAGCAGCTACCCGGCCGGGCGGGGGAACACCGGGGAGCTGTTTTTT. This sequence encodes CASSYPAGRGNTGELFF. The rearrangement links TRBV5-5 to TRBJ2-2; TRBD2 is a possible D gene (6 bases). Germline assignment: CDR1 SGHKS and CDR2 YYEKEE (reference sequence). The CDR3 has 17 amino acids. V lost 3 bases and J lost 1, with 16 bases in between. The full variable domain, with the rest looked up from reference TRBV5-5 and TRBJ2-2, is DAGVTQSPTHLIKTRGQQVTLRCSPISGHKSVSWYQQVLGQGPQFIFQYYEKEERGRGNFPDRFSARQFPNYSSELNVNALLLGDSALYLCASSYPAGRGNTGELFFGEGSRLTVL.

As concerns this clone: The identical CDR3 is also encoded by other nucleotide sequences in the sample. The rearrangement joins TRBV18 to TRBJ2-6; D unclear. The CDR3 runs 15 residues. Trimming left V 1 base short and J 2 bases short, with 6 bases between. The germline V gene encodes CDR1 KGHSH and CDR2 LQKENI. The CDR3 DNA follows: TGTGCCAGCTCACCACAGGGAACTGGGGCCAACGTCCTGACTTTC. It codes for CASSPQGTGANVLTF.

This chain uses TRBV5-8 with TRBJ1-4; D ambiguous. CDR1 and CDR2 (germline): SGHTS, YDEGEE. V was pared by 1 base and J by 0 bases, with 4 bases between. This CDR3 has 14 residues. The CDR3 coding sequence is TGTGCCAGCAGCTTGTTTTCAACTAATGAAAAACTGTTTTTT. It yields the protein CASSLFSTNEKLFF.

The chain uses TRBV12-3 or TRBV12-4 and TRBJ2-7; a weak D match, TRBD1 (6 bases). V lost 3 bases, J lost 12 bases, and 18 bases lay in between. The CDR3 sequence is 13 residues long. The CDR3 loop is CASSFMYRVGPYF. DNA of the CDR3: TGTGCCAGCAGTTTTATGTACAGGGTCGGGCCGTACTTC.

This clone showed up just once. The chain couples TRBV29-1 to TRBJ1-5; a possible D gene is TRBD1 (5 bases). V was shortened by 3 bases and J by 3 bases, with 9 bases between the two germline ends. Germline CDR1 is SQVTM and CDR2 is ANQGSEA. The CDR3 spans 13 residues. As DNA, the CDR3 is TGCAGCGTTGATGGAGGGGCCAATCAGCCCCAGCATTTT. It translates to CSVDGGANQPQHF.